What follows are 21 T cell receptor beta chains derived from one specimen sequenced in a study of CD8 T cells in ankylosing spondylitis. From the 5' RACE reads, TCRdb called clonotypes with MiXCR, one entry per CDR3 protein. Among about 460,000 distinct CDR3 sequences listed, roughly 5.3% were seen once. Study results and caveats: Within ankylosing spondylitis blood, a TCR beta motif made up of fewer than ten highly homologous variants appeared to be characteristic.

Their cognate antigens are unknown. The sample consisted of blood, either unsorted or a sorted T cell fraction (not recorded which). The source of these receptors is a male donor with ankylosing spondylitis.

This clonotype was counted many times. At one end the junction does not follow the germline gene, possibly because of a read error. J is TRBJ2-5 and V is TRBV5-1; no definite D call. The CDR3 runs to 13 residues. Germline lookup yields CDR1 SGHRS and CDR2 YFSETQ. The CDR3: CASSLAPQETQYF. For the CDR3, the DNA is TGCGCCAGCAGTTTGGCACCGCAAGAGACCCAGTACTTC.

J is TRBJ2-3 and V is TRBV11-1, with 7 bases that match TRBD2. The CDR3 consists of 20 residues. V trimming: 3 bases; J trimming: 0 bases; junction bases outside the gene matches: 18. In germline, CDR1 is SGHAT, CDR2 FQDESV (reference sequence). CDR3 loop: CASSFLLGSGQQPSTDTQYF. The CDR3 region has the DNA TGTGCCAGCAGCTTCCTCCTGGGTAGCGGGCAACAACCTAGCACAGATACGCAGTATTTT.

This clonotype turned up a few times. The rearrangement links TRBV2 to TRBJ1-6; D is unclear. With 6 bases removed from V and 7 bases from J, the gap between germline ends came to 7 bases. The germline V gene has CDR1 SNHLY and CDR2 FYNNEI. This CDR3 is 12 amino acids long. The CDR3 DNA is TGTGCCAGCAGGGCCCAGAATTCACCCCTCCACTTT. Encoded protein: CASRAQNSPLHF.

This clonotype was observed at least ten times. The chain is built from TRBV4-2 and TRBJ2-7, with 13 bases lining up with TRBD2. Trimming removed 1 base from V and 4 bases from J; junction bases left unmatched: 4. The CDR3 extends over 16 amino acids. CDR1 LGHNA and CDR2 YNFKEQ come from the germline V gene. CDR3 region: CASSQGGTSGMYEQYF. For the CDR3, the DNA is TGTGCCAGCAGCCAAGGTGGGACTAGCGGGATGTACGAGCAGTACTTC.

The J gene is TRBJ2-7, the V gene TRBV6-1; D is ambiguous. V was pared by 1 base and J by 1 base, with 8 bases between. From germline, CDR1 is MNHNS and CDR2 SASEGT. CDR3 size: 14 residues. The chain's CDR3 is CASSEVGKSYEQYF. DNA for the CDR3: TGTGCCAGCAGTGAAGTGGGCAAATCCTACGAGCAGTACTTC.

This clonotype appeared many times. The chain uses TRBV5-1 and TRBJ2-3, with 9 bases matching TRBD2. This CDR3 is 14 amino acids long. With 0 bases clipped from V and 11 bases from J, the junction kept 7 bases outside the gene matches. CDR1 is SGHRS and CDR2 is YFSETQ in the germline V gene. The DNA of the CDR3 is TGCGCCAGCAGCTTGGAGCTAGCGGGGTGGTTGCAGTATTTT. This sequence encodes CASSLELAGWLQYF.

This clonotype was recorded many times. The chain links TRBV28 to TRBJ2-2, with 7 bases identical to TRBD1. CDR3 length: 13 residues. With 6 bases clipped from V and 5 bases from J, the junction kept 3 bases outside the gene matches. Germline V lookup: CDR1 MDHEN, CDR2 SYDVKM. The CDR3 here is CASSLTGTGELFF. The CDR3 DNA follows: TGTGCCAGCAGCTTGACAGGGACCGGGGAGCTGTTTTTT.

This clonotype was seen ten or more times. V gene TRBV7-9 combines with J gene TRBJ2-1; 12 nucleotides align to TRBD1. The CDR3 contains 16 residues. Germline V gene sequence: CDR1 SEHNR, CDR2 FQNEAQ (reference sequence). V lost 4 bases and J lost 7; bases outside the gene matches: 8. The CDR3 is CASSSAGTGGFNEQFF. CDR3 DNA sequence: TGTGCCAGCAGCTCAGCCGGGACAGGGGGCTTTAATGAGCAGTTCTTC. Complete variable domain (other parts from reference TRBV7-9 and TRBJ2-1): DTGVSQNPRHKITKRGQNVTFRCDPISEHNRLYWYRQTLGQGPEFLTYFQNEAQLEKSRLLSDRFSAERPKGSFSTLEIQRTEQGDSAMYLCASSSAGTGGFNEQFFGPGTRLTVL.

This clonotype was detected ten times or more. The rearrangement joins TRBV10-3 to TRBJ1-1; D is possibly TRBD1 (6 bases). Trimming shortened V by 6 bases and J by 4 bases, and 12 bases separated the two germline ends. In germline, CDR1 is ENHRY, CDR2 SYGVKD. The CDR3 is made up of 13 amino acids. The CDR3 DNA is TGTGCCATCAGGGCAGGGGCGGCCACTGAAGCTTTCTTT. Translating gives CAIRAGAATEAFF.

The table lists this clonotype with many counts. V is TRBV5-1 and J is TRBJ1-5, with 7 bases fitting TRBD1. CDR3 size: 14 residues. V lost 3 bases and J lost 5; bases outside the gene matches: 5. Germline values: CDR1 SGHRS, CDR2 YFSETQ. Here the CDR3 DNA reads TGCGCCAGCAGCTCGGGACAGCCTGATCAGCCCCAGCATTTT. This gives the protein CASSSGQPDQPQHF.

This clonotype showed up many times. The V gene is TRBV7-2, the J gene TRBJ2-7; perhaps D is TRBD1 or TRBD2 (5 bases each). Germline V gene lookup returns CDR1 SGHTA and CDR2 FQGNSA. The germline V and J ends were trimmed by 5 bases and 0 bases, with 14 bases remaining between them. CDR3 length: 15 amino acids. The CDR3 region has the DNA TGTGCCAGCAGCATCAGGGACGGGATCTCCTACGAGCAGTACTTC. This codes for CASSIRDGISYEQYF.

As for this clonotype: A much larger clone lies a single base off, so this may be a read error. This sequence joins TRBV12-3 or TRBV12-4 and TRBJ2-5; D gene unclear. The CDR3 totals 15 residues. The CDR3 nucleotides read TGTGCCATCAGTTTCCTTTTAGGAGTCGAGGAGACCCAGTACTTC. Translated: CAISFLLGVEETQYF.

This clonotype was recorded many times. The CDR3 here is CASSVQGADIQYF. For the CDR3, the DNA is TGTGCCAGCAGCGTTCAGGGGGCTGACATTCAGTACTTC. This sequence joins TRBV7-2 and TRBJ2-4, with 8 bases identical to TRBD1. The CDR3 covers 13 residues. V trimming: 5 bases; J trimming: 8 bases; junction bases outside the gene matches: 5. The germline V gene has CDR1 SGHTA and CDR2 FQGNSA.

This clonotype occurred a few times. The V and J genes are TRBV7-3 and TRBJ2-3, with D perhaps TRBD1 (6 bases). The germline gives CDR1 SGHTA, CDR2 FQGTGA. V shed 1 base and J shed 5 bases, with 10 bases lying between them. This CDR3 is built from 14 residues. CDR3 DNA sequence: TGTGCCAGCAGCTTAAGGTGGGGGCAAGATACGCAGTATTTT. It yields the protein CASSLRWGQDTQYF.

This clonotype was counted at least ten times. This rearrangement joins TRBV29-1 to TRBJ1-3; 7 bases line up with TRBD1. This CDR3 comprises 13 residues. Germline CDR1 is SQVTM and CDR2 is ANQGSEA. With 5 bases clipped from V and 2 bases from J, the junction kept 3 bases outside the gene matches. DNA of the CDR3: TGCAGCGTTAAACAGGGGCCTGGAAACACCATATATTTT. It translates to CSVKQGPGNTIYF.

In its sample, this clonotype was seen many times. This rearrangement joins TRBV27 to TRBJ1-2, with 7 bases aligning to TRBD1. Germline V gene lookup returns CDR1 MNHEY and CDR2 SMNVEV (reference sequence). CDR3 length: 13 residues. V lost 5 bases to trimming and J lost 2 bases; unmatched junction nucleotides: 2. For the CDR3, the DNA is TGTGCCAGCAGTATGACAGGGAACTATGGCTACACCTTC. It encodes CASSMTGNYGYTF.

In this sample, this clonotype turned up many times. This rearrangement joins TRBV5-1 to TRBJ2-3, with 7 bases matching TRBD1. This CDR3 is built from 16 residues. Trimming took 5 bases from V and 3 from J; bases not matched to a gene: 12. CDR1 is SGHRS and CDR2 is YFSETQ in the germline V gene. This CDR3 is CASRRETGALTDTQYF. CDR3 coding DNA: TGCGCCAGCAGAAGGGAAACAGGGGCCTTGACAGATACGCAGTATTTT.

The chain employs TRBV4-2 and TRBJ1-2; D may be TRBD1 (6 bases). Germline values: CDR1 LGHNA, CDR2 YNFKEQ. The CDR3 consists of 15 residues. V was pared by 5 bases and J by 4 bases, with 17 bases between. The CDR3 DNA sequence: TGTGCCAGCAGCTCCCGGACACAGGGAGGCTATGGCTACACCTTC. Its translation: CASSSRTQGGYGYTF.

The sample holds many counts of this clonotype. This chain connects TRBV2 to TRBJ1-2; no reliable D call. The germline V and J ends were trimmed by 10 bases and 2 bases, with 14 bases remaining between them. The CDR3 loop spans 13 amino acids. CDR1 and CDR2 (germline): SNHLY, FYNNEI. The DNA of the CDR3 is TGTGCCAACGAAAACTATCGCAACTATGGCTACACCTTC. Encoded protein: CANENYRNYGYTF.

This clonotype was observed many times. The CDR3 region is CASSLAGVREQYF. The CDR3 nucleotides are TGCGCCAGCAGCTTGGCGGGGGTGAGGGAGCAGTACTTC. The chain employs TRBV5-1 and TRBJ2-7, with D possibly TRBD2 on 6 matching bases. Germline V lookup: CDR1 SGHRS, CDR2 YFSETQ. This CDR3 region has 13 residues. Trimming shortened V by 0 bases and J by 7 bases, and 11 bases separated the two germline ends.

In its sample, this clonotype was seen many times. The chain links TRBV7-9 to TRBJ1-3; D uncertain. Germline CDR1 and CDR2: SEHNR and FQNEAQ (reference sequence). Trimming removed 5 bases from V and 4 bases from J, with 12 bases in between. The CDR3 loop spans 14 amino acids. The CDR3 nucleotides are TGTGCCAGCAGCACTGGGCCCAGGGGAAACACCATATATTTT. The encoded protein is CASSTGPRGNTIYF.